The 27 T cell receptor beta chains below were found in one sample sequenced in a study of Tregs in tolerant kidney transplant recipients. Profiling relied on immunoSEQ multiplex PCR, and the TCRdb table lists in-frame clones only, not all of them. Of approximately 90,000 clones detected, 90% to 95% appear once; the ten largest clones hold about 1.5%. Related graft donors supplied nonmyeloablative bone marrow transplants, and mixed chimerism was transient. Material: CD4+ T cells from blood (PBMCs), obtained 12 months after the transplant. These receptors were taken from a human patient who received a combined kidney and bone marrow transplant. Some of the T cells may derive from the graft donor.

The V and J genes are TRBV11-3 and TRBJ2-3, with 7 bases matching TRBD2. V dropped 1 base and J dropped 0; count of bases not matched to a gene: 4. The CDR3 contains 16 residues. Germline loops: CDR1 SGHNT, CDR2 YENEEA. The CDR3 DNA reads TGTGCCAGCAGCTTAGGACTAGCAGCTAGCACAGATACGCAGTATTTT. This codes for CASSLGLAASTDTQYF.

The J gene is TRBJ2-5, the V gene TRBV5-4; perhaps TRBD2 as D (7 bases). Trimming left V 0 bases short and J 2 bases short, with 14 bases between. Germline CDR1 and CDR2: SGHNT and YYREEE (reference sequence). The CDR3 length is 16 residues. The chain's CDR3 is CASSLGAGAHQETQYF. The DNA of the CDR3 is TGTGCCAGCAGCTTGGGGGCGGGGGCCCATCAAGAGACCCAGTACTTC.

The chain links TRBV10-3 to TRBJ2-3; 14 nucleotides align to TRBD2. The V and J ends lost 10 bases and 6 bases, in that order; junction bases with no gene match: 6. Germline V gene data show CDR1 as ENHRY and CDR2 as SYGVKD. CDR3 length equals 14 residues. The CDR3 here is CASRLAGGADTQYF. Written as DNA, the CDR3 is TGTGCCAGCAGACTAGCGGGGGGGGCGGATACGCAGTATTTT.

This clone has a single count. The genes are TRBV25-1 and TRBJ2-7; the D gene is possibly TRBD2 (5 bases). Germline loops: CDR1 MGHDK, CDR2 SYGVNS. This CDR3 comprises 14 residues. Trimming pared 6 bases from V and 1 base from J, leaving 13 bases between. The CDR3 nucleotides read TGTGCCAGCAGCGACTATCCGAGTTCCTACGAGCAGTACTTC. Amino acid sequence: CASSDYPSSYEQYF.

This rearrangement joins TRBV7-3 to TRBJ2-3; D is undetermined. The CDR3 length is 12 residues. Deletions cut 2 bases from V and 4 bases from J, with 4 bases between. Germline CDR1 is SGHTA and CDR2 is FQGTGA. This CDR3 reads CASSLRADTQYF. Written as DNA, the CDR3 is TGTGCCAGCAGCTTACGAGCAGATACGCAGTATTTT.

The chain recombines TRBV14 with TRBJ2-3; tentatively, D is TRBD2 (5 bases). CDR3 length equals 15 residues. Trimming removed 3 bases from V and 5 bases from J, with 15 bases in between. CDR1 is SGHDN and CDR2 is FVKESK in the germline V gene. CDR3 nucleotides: TGTGCCAGCAGCCATCGAGGGAGCTGGGGAGATACGCAGTATTTT. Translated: CASSHRGSWGDTQYF.

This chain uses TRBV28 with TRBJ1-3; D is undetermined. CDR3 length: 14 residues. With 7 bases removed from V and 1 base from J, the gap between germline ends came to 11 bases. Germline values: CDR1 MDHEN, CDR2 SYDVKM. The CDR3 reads CASTLAGSGNTIYF. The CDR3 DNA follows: TGTGCCAGCACCTTGGCGGGATCTGGAAACACCATATATTTT.

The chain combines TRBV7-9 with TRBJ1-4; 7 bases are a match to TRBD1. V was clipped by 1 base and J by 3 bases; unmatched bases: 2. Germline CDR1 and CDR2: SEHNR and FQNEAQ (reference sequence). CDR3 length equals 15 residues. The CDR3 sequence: CASSLDRGANEKLFF. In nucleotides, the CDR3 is TGTGCCAGCAGCTTAGACAGGGGAGCTAATGAAAAACTGTTTTTT. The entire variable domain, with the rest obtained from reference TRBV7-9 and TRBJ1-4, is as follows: DTGVSQNPRHKITKRGQNVTFRCDPISEHNRLYWYRQTLGQGPEFLTYFQNEAQLEKSRLLSDRFSAERPKGSFSTLEIQRTEQGDSAMYLCASSLDRGANEKLFFGSGTQLSVL.

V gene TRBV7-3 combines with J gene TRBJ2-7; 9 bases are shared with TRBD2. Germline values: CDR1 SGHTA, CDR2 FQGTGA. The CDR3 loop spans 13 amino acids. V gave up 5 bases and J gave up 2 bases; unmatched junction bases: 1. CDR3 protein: CASSPSGAYEQYF. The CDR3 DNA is TGTGCCAGCAGCCCTAGCGGGGCCTACGAGCAGTACTTC.

The CDR3: CASSQGLVDEQYF. Here the CDR3 DNA reads TGTGCCAGCAGCCAGGGACTAGTTGACGAGCAGTACTTC. The chain couples TRBV11-2 to TRBJ2-7; TRBD2 aligns across 8 bases. This CDR3 spans 13 amino acids. The ends lost 5 bases at V and 5 bases at J; junction bases unmatched: 5. The germline gives CDR1 SGHAT, CDR2 FQNNGV. The variable domain in full, with the rest retrieved from reference TRBV11-2 and TRBJ2-7, is EAGVAQSPRYKIIEKRQSVAFWCNPISGHATLYWYQQILGQGPKLLIQFQNNGVVDDSQLPKDRFSAERLKGVDSTLKIQPAKLEDSAVYLCASSQGLVDEQYFGPGTRLTVT.

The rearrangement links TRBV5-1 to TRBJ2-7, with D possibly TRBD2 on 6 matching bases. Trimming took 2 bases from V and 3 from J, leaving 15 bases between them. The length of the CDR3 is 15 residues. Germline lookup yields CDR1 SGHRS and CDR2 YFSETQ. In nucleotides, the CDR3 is TGCGCCAGCAGCTTTACAGATCAGCGGGTCTACGAGCAGTACTTC. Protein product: CASSFTDQRVYEQYF.

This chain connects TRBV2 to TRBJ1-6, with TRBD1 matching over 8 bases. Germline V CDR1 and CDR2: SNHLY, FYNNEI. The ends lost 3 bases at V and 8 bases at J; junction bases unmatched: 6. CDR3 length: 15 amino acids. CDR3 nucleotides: TGTGCCAGCAGTGAGACAGGGGATGTGTATTCACCCCTCCACTTT. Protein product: CASSETGDVYSPLHF.

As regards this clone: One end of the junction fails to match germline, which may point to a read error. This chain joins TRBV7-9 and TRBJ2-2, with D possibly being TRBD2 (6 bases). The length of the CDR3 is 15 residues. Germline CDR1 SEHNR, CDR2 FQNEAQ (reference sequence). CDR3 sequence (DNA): TGTGCCAGCAGAAATATTGGTGTTGGCACCGGGGGGCTGTTTTTT. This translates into CASRNIGVGTGGLFF.

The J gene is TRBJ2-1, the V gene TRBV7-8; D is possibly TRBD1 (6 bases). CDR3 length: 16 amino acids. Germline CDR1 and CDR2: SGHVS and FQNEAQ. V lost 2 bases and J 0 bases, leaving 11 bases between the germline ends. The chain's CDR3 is CASSLLGAYSYNEQFF. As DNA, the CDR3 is TGTGCCAGCAGCTTATTGGGGGCCTACTCCTACAATGAGCAGTTCTTC.

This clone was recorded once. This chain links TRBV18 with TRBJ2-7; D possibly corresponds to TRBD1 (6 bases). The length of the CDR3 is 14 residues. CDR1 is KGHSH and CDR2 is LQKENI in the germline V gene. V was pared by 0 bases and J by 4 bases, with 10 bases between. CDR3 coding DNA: TGTGCCAGCTCACCACCGGCAGGGGCGTACGAGCAGTACTTC. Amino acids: CASSPPAGAYEQYF. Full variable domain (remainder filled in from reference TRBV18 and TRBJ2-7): NAGVMQNPRHLVRRRGQEARLRCSPMKGHSHVYWYRQLPEEGLKFMVYLQKENIIDESGMPKERFSAEFPKEGPSILRIQQVVRGDSAAYFCASSPPAGAYEQYFGPGTRLTVT.

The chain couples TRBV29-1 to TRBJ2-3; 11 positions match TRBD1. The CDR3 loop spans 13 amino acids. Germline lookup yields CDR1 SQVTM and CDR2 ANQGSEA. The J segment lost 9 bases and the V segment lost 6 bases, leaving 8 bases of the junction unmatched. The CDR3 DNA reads TGCAGCGTGACCTCTAGGACAGGGGGCACGCAGTATTTT. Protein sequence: CSVTSRTGGTQYF.

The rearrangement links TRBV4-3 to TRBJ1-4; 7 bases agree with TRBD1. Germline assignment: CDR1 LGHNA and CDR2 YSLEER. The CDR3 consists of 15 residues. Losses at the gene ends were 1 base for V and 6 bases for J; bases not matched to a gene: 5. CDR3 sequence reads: CASSQVGDRDEKLFF. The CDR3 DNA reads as TGCGCCAGCAGCCAAGTAGGAGACAGGGATGAAAAACTGTTTTTT.

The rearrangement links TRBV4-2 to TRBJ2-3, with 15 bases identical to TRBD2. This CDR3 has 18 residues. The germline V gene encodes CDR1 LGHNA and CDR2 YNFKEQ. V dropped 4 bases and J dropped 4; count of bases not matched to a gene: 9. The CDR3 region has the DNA TGTGCCAGCAGCCGCGGACTAGCGGGGGGGCCGGGGGCAGATACGCAGTATTTT. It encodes CASSRGLAGGPGADTQYF.

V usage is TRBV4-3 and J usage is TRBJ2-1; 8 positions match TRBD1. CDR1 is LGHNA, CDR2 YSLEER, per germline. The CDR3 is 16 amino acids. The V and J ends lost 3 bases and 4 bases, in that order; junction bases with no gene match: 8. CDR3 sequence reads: CASSHQQGVRYNEQFF. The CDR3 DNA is TGCGCCAGCAGCCATCAACAGGGGGTAAGGTACAATGAGCAGTTCTTC.

The CDR3 DNA reads as TGTGCCAGCAGCCCCCTAGCGGGGGGGATGACAGATACGCAGTATTTT. Its translation is CASSPLAGGMTDTQYF. The chain combines TRBV5-5 with TRBJ2-3, with 12 bases lining up with TRBD2. Trimming cost V 4 bases and J 3 bases; bases outside gene matches: 6. Germline loops: CDR1 SGHKS, CDR2 YYEKEE (reference sequence). The CDR3 is 16 amino acids.

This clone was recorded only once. The CDR3 protein is CASSGSTGAYEQYF. CDR3 DNA: TGTGCCAGCAGTGGGTCCACTGGAGCCTACGAGCAGTACTTC. The chain has TRBV2 and TRBJ2-7; D is unresolved. This CDR3 is built from 14 residues. The germline gives CDR1 SNHLY, CDR2 FYNNEI. V was pared by 4 bases and J by 2 bases, with 12 bases between.

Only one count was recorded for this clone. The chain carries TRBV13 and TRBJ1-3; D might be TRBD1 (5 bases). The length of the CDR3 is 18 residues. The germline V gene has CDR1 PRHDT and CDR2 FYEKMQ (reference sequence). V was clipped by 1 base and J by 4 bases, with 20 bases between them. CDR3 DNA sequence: TGTGCCAGCAGCTTAGTTCAAACCGGGACTCGGCGGGGAAACACCATATATTTT. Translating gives CASSLVQTGTRRGNTIYF.

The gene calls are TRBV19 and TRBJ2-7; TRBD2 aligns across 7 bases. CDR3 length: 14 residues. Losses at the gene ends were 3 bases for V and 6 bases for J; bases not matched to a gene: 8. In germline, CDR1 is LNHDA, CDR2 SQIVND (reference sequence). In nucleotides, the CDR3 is TGTGCCAGTAGTATTGTGGGGACTACGATCGAGCAGTACTTC. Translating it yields CASSIVGTTIEQYF.

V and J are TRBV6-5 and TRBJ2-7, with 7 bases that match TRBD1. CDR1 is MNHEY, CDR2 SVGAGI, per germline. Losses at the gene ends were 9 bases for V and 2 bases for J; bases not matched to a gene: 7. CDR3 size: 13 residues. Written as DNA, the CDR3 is TGTGCCAGTAGCCGGGACAGCCCCTACGAGCAGTACTTC. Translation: CASSRDSPYEQYF.

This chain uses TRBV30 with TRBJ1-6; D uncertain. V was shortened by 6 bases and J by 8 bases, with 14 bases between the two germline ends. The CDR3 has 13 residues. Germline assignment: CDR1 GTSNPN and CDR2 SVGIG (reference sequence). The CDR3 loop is CACRQLWDSPLHF. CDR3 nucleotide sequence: TGTGCCTGCCGACAATTATGGGATTCACCCCTCCACTTT. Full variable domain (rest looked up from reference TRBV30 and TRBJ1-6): SQTIHQWPATLVQPVGSPLSLECTVEGTSNPNLYWYRQAAGRGLQLLFYSVGIGQISSEVPQNLSASRPQDRQFILSSKKLLLSDSGFYLCACRQLWDSPLHFGNGTRLTVT.

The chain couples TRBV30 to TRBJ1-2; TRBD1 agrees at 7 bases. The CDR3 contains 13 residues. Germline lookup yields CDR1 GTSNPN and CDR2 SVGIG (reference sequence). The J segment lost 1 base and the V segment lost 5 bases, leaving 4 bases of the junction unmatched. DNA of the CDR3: TGTGCCTGGGGGACAGTCATTAACTATGGCTACACCTTC. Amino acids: CAWGTVINYGYTF.

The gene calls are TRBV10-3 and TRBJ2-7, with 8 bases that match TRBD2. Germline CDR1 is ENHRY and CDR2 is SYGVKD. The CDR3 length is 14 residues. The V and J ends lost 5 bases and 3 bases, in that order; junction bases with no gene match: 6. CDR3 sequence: CAISLAGPDYEQYF. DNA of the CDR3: TGTGCCATCAGTTTAGCGGGACCAGACTACGAGCAGTACTTC.